The clone carrying this TCR beta chain was seen at least ten times. The antigen remains undetermined. The record originates from a study of T-cell reconstitution after alpha-beta-depleted transplantation in children. Broader study findings: The authors attributed T-cell counts and diversity one year after transplant mostly to newly produced T cells. In some patients, recipient T cells and intrathymic progenitors surviving conditioning explained high day-60 diversity. Two months or so post-transplant, alpha-beta T cells reportedly derived from several hundred expanded graft clones.

Library preparation (for TCRbeta) was performed with unique molecular identifiers. TCRdb re-called the PCR reads with MiXCR, one entry per CDR3 protein. This sample carries about 440,000 distinct CDR3 sequences, about 45% of them seen once, and the ten largest clones take roughly a quarter. Trimming stripped 7 bases from V and 2 bases from J, with 8 bases between. This CDR3 has 12 amino acids. The V gene's germline CDR1 is SNHLY and CDR2 FYNNEI. The chain is built from TRBV2 and TRBJ1-1; D remains ambiguous. Here the sequenced sample was PBMCs, taken before TCRalphabeta/CD19-depleted stem cell transplant. The origin of this receptor is a girl between 2 and 10 years old with aplastic anemia, due to receive a stem cell transplant. This CDR3 reads CASKGFNTEAFF. The CDR3 coding sequence is TGTGCCAGCAAAGGGTTTAACACTGAAGCTTTCTTT.